The 4 T cell receptor beta chains presented below share a single source sample, sequenced in a study of T cell repertoires in cytomegalovirus infection. TCRdb fed the reads into MiXCR, producing one record per CDR3 protein. This sample carries around 450,000 distinct CDR3 sequences, 25% to 40% of them seen once, and the ten largest clones take approximately 13%. The sequenced sample was PBMCs. Source of these receptors: a human donor in good health (CMV status not recorded). Some clones in this sample may be carry-over from other donors' samples.

Comment on this clonotype: Given the absence of the conserved phenylalanine or tryptophan at the CDR3 end, a read error is likely. The chain is built from TRBV2 and TRBJ1-3, with D unresolved. Deletions cut 6 bases from V and 0 bases from J, with 12 bases between. The CDR3 spans 15 residues. Per germline, CDR1 SNHLY and CDR2 FYNNEI. CDR3 coding DNA: TGTGCCAGCAGCGACGACGGTCACTCTGGAAACACCATATATTTG. Translation: CASSDDGHSGNTIYL.

This clonotype was observed many times. V and J are TRBV28 and TRBJ2-2, with 8 bases identical to TRBD1. V was clipped by 2 bases and J by 6 bases; unmatched bases: 5. In germline, CDR1 is MDHEN, CDR2 SYDVKM. CDR3 size: 15 residues. CDR3 in amino acids: CASSLGRGLAGELFF. The CDR3 DNA follows: TGTGCCAGCAGTTTAGGCAGGGGGCTTGCCGGGGAGCTGTTTTTT.

This clonotype has ten or more counts. This chain connects TRBV4-2 to TRBJ2-2; 12 positions agree with TRBD2. V lost 0 bases and J lost 10; bases outside the gene matches: 6. The CDR3 consists of 16 residues. Germline V gene data show CDR1 as LGHNA and CDR2 as YNFKEQ. The CDR3 is CASSQELAGGAEELFF. Here the CDR3 DNA reads TGTGCCAGCAGCCAAGAACTAGCGGGGGGCGCGGAGGAGCTGTTTTTT.

This clonotype was seen at least ten times. The chain joins TRBV28 to TRBJ1-1; D not certain. V gave up 3 bases and J gave up 3 bases, with 5 bases separating them. The CDR3 covers 12 residues. Germline-derived CDR1 and CDR2 are MDHEN and SYDVKM. The CDR3 reads CASSFLHTEAFF. The CDR3 DNA is TGTGCCAGCAGTTTTCTCCACACTGAAGCTTTCTTT.